These 19 T cell receptor beta chains originate from one sample sequenced in a study of molecular identifiers for immune sequencing clone quantification. TCRdb reprocessed the PCR reads via MiXCR and lists one record per CDR3 protein. In the table there are roughly 100,000 distinct CDR3 sequences, under 40% of which are singletons. Sequences were obtained from naive CD8+ T cells from blood, with Jurkat cell RNA spiked in. This sample's subset: FACS-sorted CD8+CD4-CCR7+CD45RA+ naive T cells. These receptor sequences come from a human donor in good health. Some libraries in this study had Jurkat cell RNA spiked in.

This clonotype was observed a few times. V and J are TRBV7-7 and TRBJ2-7; D perhaps matches TRBD2 (6 bases). This CDR3 contains 13 residues. The V end lost 5 bases, the J end lost 4 bases, and 12 bases lay between the germline ends. Germline CDR1 SSHAT, CDR2 FNYEAQ (reference sequence). In nucleotides, the CDR3 is TGTGCCAGCAGCCCGGGACTCGGATACGAGCAGTACTTC. Translating gives CASSPGLGYEQYF.

There are a few counts of this clonotype. The J gene is TRBJ2-3, the V gene TRBV25-1; TRBD2 aligns across 7 bases. CDR1 and CDR2 (germline): MGHDK, SYGVNS. The CDR3 consists of 16 residues. The junction had 12 bases not matched to a gene; V was cut back by 6 bases and J by 3 bases. The DNA of the CDR3 is TGTGCCAGCAGCCAACCCTTTGCGGGAGTGACAGATACGCAGTATTTT. Its protein is CASSQPFAGVTDTQYF.

In its sample, this clonotype was seen once. This chain uses TRBV28 with TRBJ2-7, with D maybe TRBD2 (5 bases). V lost 2 bases to trimming and J lost 6 bases, with 14 bases between them. The germline V gene encodes CDR1 MDHEN and CDR2 SYDVKM. The CDR3 has 14 amino acids. CDR3 region: CASSLLLEGGEQYF. CDR3 in DNA: TGTGCCAGCAGTTTACTGCTTGAGGGCGGCGAGCAGTACTTC.

The chain joins TRBV4-3 to TRBJ1-5; no firm D call. CDR1 and CDR2 (germline): LGHNA, YSLEER. This CDR3 has 14 residues. Trimming removed 1 base from V and 4 bases from J, with 8 bases in between. The CDR3 is CASSQGEGNQPQHF. The CDR3 DNA reads as TGCGCCAGCAGCCAAGGAGAAGGGAATCAGCCCCAGCATTTT.

V and J are TRBV7-2 and TRBJ2-2; possible D gene TRBD2, 6 bases. Germline lookup yields CDR1 SGHTA and CDR2 FQGNSA. The V end lost 5 bases, the J end lost 6 bases, and 22 bases lay between the germline ends. The length of the CDR3 is 17 residues. CDR3 protein: CASSPLAPLLGPGELFF. The CDR3 nucleotides are TGTGCCAGCAGCCCACTAGCCCCGCTACTTGGCCCCGGGGAGCTGTTTTTT.

This clonotype was seen only a few times. The junction departs from germline at one end; a sequencing error may be responsible. The chain combines TRBV4-3 with TRBJ2-4; no firm D call. CDR1 is LGHNA and CDR2 is YSLEER in the germline V gene. The length of the CDR3 is 14 residues. The CDR3 sequence: CASSLAVAKNTQYF. The CDR3 DNA reads as TGCGCCAGCAGCCTTGCGGTAGCCAAAAACACTCAGTACTTC.

Regarding this clonotype: The CDR3 does not close with the conserved phenylalanine or tryptophan, likely indicating a read error. The genes are TRBV5-6 and TRBJ2-5, with D possibly matching TRBD1 (7 bases). The CDR3 extends over 13 amino acids. V lost 6 bases, J lost 4 bases, and 13 bases lay in between. Germline lookup yields CDR1 SGHDT and CDR2 YYEEEE. This chain's CDR3 is CASNGGGLETQYI. The CDR3 DNA reads as TGTGCCAGCAACGGAGGGGGCTTAGAGACCCAGTACATC.

In the case of this clonotype: Possible read error: a much larger clone is one base away. The J gene is TRBJ1-1, the V gene TRBV5-1; D gene uncertain. Germline CDR1 and CDR2: SGHRS and YFSETQ. The CDR3 totals 13 residues. Here the CDR3 reads CASTGLLNTEAIF. For the CDR3, the DNA is TGCGCCAGCACGGGTCTACTGAACACTGAAGCTATCTTT.

A few counts support this clonotype. The J gene is TRBJ1-4, the V gene TRBV9, with a weak D call TRBD1 (6 bases). Germline assignment: CDR1 SGDLS and CDR2 YYNGEE. The CDR3 runs 16 residues. V gave up 0 bases and J gave up 7 bases, with 16 bases separating them. The CDR3 nucleotides are TGTGCCAGCAGCGTAGAAGGACGCGGGGGCGGTGAAAAACTGTTTTTT. Encoded protein: CASSVEGRGGGEKLFF.

The genes are TRBV13 and TRBJ2-7; 10 positions agree with TRBD2. With 4 bases clipped from V and 0 bases from J, the junction kept 3 bases outside the gene matches. This CDR3 is built from 15 residues. The germline CDR1 and CDR2 sequences are PRHDT and FYEKMQ (reference sequence). This chain's CDR3 is CASSYRTSGSYEQYF. As DNA, the CDR3 is TGTGCCAGCAGCTACCGGACTAGCGGCTCCTACGAGCAGTACTTC. Full variable domain (missing parts from reference TRBV13 and TRBJ2-7): AAGVIQSPRHLIKEKRETATLKCYPIPRHDTVYWYQQGPGQDPQFLISFYEKMQSDKGSIPDRFSAQQFSDYHSELNMSSLELGDSALYFCASSYRTSGSYEQYFGPGTRLTVT.

A note on this clonotype: One end of the junction is discordant with germline, which a read error may explain. V and J are TRBV12-3 or TRBV12-4 and TRBJ2-1, with 8 nucleotides matching TRBD2. This CDR3 contains 18 residues. CDR3 loop: CAGSPGLAGPSSYNEQFF. DNA of the CDR3: TGTGCCGGCAGTCCTGGGCTAGCGGGCCCAAGCTCCTACAATGAGCAGTTCTTC.

This CDR3 is CSANEPGNYEQYF. CDR3 DNA sequence: TGCAGTGCTAACGAGCCCGGAAACTACGAGCAGTACTTC. V gene TRBV20-1 combines with J gene TRBJ2-7; D not resolved. Trimming took off 4 bases at V and 3 bases at J, with 13 bases between the two ends. The CDR3 totals 13 residues. CDR1 and CDR2 from the germline V gene are DFQATT and SNEGSKA (reference sequence).

Worth noting for this clonotype: Just one base apart from a much larger clone, this may be a read error. The chain employs TRBV20-1 and TRBJ1-1; the D gene is possibly TRBD1 (5 bases). The CDR3 is made up of 14 amino acids. Trimming cost V 5 bases and J 5 bases, with 18 bases left between them. CDR1 and CDR2 (germline): DFQATT, SNEGSKA (reference sequence). The CDR3 DNA follows: TGCAGTGCTGGAGTTCTGGGACTCGGAACTGAAGCTTTCTTT. It yields the protein CSAGVLGLGTEAFF.

About this clonotype: At one end, the junction sequence differs from germline, possibly due to a read error. This chain links TRBV7-6 with TRBJ2-5; a weak D match, TRBD1 (6 bases). The CDR3 runs 13 residues. CDR1 SGHVS and CDR2 FNYEAQ come from the germline V gene. This chain's CDR3 is CASSFPGQEPQYF. The CDR3 nucleotides read TGTGCCAGCAGCTTTCCGGGACAAGAGCCCCAGTACTTC.

This clonotype was counted a single time. The chain joins TRBV4-3 to TRBJ2-3; 10 nucleotides line up with TRBD2. CDR1 LGHNA and CDR2 YSLEER come from the germline V gene. Trimming cost V 0 bases and J 6 bases; bases outside gene matches: 9. CDR3 length: 17 amino acids. CDR3 loop: CASSQDGLAGVIDTQYF. CDR3 sequence (DNA): TGCGCCAGCAGCCAAGACGGGCTAGCGGGAGTAATTGATACGCAGTATTTT.

This chain uses TRBV28 with TRBJ2-7; 9 bases map to TRBD2. The germline gives CDR1 MDHEN, CDR2 SYDVKM. Germline trimming cut 5 bases from V and 0 bases from J; bases unmatched to any gene: 5. The CDR3 loop spans 15 amino acids. In nucleotides, the CDR3 is TGTGCCAGCAGTAGGACTAGCGAGCACTCCTACGAGCAGTACTTC. Amino acid sequence: CASSRTSEHSYEQYF.

The chain recombines TRBV28 with TRBJ2-3, with 11 positions matching TRBD2. Germline CDR1 reads MDHEN; CDR2 reads SYDVKM. The CDR3 length is 15 residues. The V segment lost 6 bases and the J segment 0 bases; nucleotides outside the gene matches: 2. CDR3 protein: CASRWTSGSTDTQYF. CDR3 DNA sequence: TGTGCCAGCAGGTGGACTAGCGGGAGCACAGATACGCAGTATTTT.

The table lists this clonotype with many counts. The gene calls are TRBV4-3 and TRBJ2-7; the D gene is possibly TRBD1 (6 bases). Germline V gives CDR1 LGHNA, CDR2 YSLEER. The CDR3 is 16 amino acids. The germline V and J ends were trimmed by 2 bases and 0 bases, with 14 bases remaining between them. Written as DNA, the CDR3 is TGCGCCAGCAGCCAAAGCCCCCGGGACAACTCCTACGAGCAGTACTTC. Its translation is CASSQSPRDNSYEQYF.

The V and J genes are TRBV7-9 and TRBJ2-1; 8 nucleotides agree with TRBD1. V was pared by 4 bases and J by 8 bases, with 7 bases of the junction left unmatched. CDR3 length: 14 amino acids. Per the germline V gene, CDR1 is SEHNR and CDR2 is FQNEAQ (reference sequence). CDR3 amino acids: CASSSPSRGHEQFF. The CDR3 DNA reads as TGTGCCAGCAGCTCCCCCAGCAGGGGGCATGAGCAGTTCTTC.